The 15 T cell receptor beta chains in this list originate from one sample, sequenced in a study of prognosis after radiotherapy for stage I lung cancer. It was by two-round multiplex PCR that TCR beta CDR3 was amplified from genomic DNA. Individual primers that were specific to each TRBV and TRBJ gene served in first-round PCR. Each CDR3 protein is one row after TCRdb ran MiXCR on the multiplex PCR reads. The profile shows around 60,000 distinct CDR3 sequences, about 25% of them singletons. The starting material was PBMCs, obtained before or after stereotactic body radiation therapy (not recorded which). The receptors here all came from a donor of 50 years or more with non-small cell lung cancer.

In its sample, this clonotype was seen a few times. The chain couples TRBV3-1 to TRBJ2-5, with 7 bases that match TRBD2. Germline V gene data show CDR1 as LGHDT and CDR2 as YNNKEL (reference sequence). V shed 5 bases, J shed 4 bases, and the junction held 4 bases outside the gene matches. The CDR3 length is 13 residues. As DNA, the CDR3 is TGTGCCAGCAGCGGGGGGGGACGAGAGACCCAGTACTTC. It translates to CASSGGGRETQYF.

By proportion, this clonotype is medium-sized (0.01 to 0.1%). The chain combines TRBV6-2 or TRBV6-3 with TRBJ2-1; 8 bases fit TRBD1. Germline V CDR1 and CDR2: MNHEY, SVGEGT. The V gene end was trimmed by 6 bases and the J gene end by 7 bases; junction bases not matched to a gene: 2. The CDR3 is made up of 12 amino acids. CDR3 amino acids: CASRNRGNEQFF. CDR3 bases: TGTGCCAGCAGAAACAGGGGGAATGAGCAGTTCTTC.

This clonotype was seen repeatedly, ten times or more. V and J are TRBV19 and TRBJ1-1; D call uncertain. The CDR3 has 13 amino acids. CDR1 is LNHDA and CDR2 is SQIVND in the germline V gene (reference sequence). Between the trimmed V and J ends, which lost 6 bases and 4 bases, there was a span of 12 bases. The CDR3 DNA sequence: TGTGCCAGTAGCTTGAGGGAAGGCACTGAAGCTTTCTTT. Translated, it gives CASSLREGTEAFF.

Regarding this clonotype: A junction end diverges from the germline sequence, so it may reflect a read error. This chain connects TRBV6-2 or TRBV6-3 to TRBJ2-7; 10 bases are a match to TRBD1. Germline values: CDR1 MNHEY, CDR2 SVGEGT. The CDR3 runs to 15 residues. Here the CDR3 reads CVSSLDRGPFDEQYF. Here the CDR3 DNA reads TGTGTCAGCTCCTTAGACAGGGGGCCCTTCGACGAGCAGTACTTC.

This clonotype showed up many times. V is TRBV7-2 and J is TRBJ1-4, with D possibly being TRBD1 (5 bases). Germline assignment: CDR1 SGHTA and CDR2 FQGNSA. V dropped 8 bases and J dropped 7 bases, with 20 bases sitting between them. The CDR3 covers 15 residues. CDR3 bases: TGTGCCAGCTCTCACTACGGGGGATCACGTGAAAAACTGTTTTTT. Its translation: CASSHYGGSREKLFF.

This clonotype was seen a few times. CDR3 residues: CSARPWGQGGETQYF. The CDR3 DNA follows: TGCAGTGCTAGACCTTGGGGACAGGGGGGGGAGACCCAGTACTTC. The chain links TRBV20-1 to TRBJ2-5; 11 bases are shared with TRBD1. V lost 2 bases and J lost 5; bases outside the gene matches: 7. The germline V gene encodes CDR1 DFQATT and CDR2 SNEGSKA (reference sequence). The CDR3 consists of 15 residues.

J is TRBJ2-1 and V is TRBV6-1; D gene unclear. Germline V CDR1 and CDR2: MNHNS, SASEGT. CDR3 length: 16 amino acids. Trimming pared 3 bases from V and 7 bases from J, leaving 19 bases between. CDR3: CASSDELRERVNEQFF. In DNA form, the CDR3 reads TGTGCCAGCAGTGATGAGCTTCGAGAAAGAGTTAATGAGCAGTTCTTC.

With respect to this clonotype: A far larger clone is off by one base, so a read error is likely. Because the CDR3's place on the DNA is in doubt, the DNA is left out and the CDR3 is given as listed by TCRdb. The V and J genes are TRBV6-4 and TRBJ1-1; the table's D call of TRBD1 was not tested on the DNA. Both ends counted, the CDR3 spans 13 residues. Germline V gives CDR1 MRHNA, CDR2 SNTAGT. The chain's CDR3 is CASSWGAGTEPFF.

Concerning this clonotype: This clone may be a read error of a much larger clone one base away. The chain carries TRBV5-4 and TRBJ1-3, with 9 bases that match TRBD1. The CDR3 length is 15 residues. Germline lookup yields CDR1 SGHNT and CDR2 YYREEE (reference sequence). CDR3 nucleotides: TGTGCCAGCAGCTTAGACAGGGGGACTGGAAACACCATGTATTTT. Encoded protein: CASSLDRGTGNTMYF.

This clonotype was found many times. The V and J genes are TRBV15 and TRBJ2-7; D is ambiguous. Per germline, CDR1 LNHNV and CDR2 YYDKDF (reference sequence). This CDR3 region has 12 residues. V lost 0 bases and J 3 bases, leaving 3 bases between the germline ends. CDR3: CATSRDLYEQYF. The CDR3 DNA reads as TGTGCCACCAGCAGAGATCTCTACGAGCAGTACTTC.

With respect to this clonotype: A far larger clone is off by one base, so a read error is likely. V gene TRBV6-5 combines with J gene TRBJ2-2; 7 nucleotides align to TRBD1. The CDR3 extends over 15 amino acids. Germline CDR1 is MNHEY and CDR2 is SVGAGI. Here the CDR3 reads CVSRRQGRGTGELFF. CDR3 coding DNA: TGTGTCAGCAGAAGACAGGGAAGGGGCACCGGGGAGCTGTTTTTT.

Comments on this clonotype: A much bigger clone sits one base away, suggesting this may be a read error. The V call is TRBV10-3, the J call TRBJ1-3; D is possibly TRBD1 (6 bases). The ends were cut back, 7 bases at V and 0 bases at J, with 10 bases in the middle. Looked up from germline, CDR1 is ENHRY and CDR2 is SYGVKD. The CDR3 length is 14 residues. CDR3 sequence reads: CAIMDSRSGNTIYF. DNA for the CDR3: TGTGCCATCATGGACAGCCGCTCTGGAAACACCATATATTTT.

A remark on this clonotype: A single base separates this from a much larger clone, so it may be a read error. The chain uses TRBV29-1 and TRBJ2-3, with a possible D match to TRBD1 (5 bases). The CDR3 extends over 15 amino acids. V dropped 4 bases and J dropped 1 base, with 15 bases sitting between them. Germline loops: CDR1 SQVTM, CDR2 ANQGSEA. The CDR3: CSVGRYTTGTDTQYF. In DNA form, the CDR3 reads TGCAGCGTTGGGCGGTACACGACAGGCACAGATACGCAGTATTTT.

This clonotype occurred many times. The gene calls are TRBV20-1 and TRBJ1-1, with D possibly being TRBD1 (6 bases). The CDR3 is made up of 16 amino acids. V shed 4 bases and J shed 0 bases, with 18 bases lying between them. CDR1 is DFQATT and CDR2 is SNEGSKA in the germline V gene (reference sequence). Here the CDR3 reads CSAKPGSGVMNTEAFF. The CDR3 DNA sequence: TGCAGTGCTAAGCCGGGCTCAGGGGTAATGAACACTGAAGCTTTCTTT.

In this sample, this clonotype turned up many times. The chain carries TRBV6-9 and TRBJ2-4; 7 bases match TRBD1. With 3 bases clipped from V and 2 bases from J, the junction kept 7 bases outside the gene matches. This CDR3 has 16 amino acids. Germline values: CDR1 MNHGY, CDR2 SVAAGI. Here the CDR3 DNA reads TGTGCCAGCAGTTACGACGACAGGGCTTCCAAAAACATTCAGTACTTC. It is translated as CASSYDDRASKNIQYF.